This TCR beta chain was sequenced for a study of T cell responses to AZD1222 COVID-19 vaccine. Some clones are missing from TCRdb's copy, which holds only in-frame ones; the method was immunoSEQ multiplex PCR. Altogether roughly 70,000 clones are present, roughly 84% being singletons, with the ten largest covering 15% to 20%. Findings and caveats of the study: Across spike, vaccine-associated CD4 TCRs were found, dominant at 160-218 and 743-854.

For this clone: Its antigen is not known.

The CDR3 spans 15 residues. Germline V lookup: CDR1 KGHSH, CDR2 LQKENI. V was clipped by 4 bases and J by 1 base; unmatched bases: 5. The material was peripheral blood, obtained on day 0 of AZD1222 vaccination. The receptor comes from an adult in good health. V gene TRBV18 combines with J gene TRBJ2-5; TRBD1 matches 8 bases. The CDR3 sequence is CASSLMQGAQETQYF. CDR3 bases: TGTGCCAGCTCACTCATGCAGGGGGCCCAAGAGACCCAGTACTTC.